The 7 T cell receptor beta chains given below trace back to one sample, sequenced in a study of T-cell reconstitution after alpha-beta-depleted transplantation in children (dated by TCRdb to 2016 to 2018). The method behind the library was PCR. TCRdb records Illumina HiSeq 2500 as the sequencer. Molecular barcoding was employed in the preparation of TCR libraries, with unique molecular identifiers being used to normalize TCRbeta repertoire quantification. TCRdb passed the public sequencing reads through fastp at Q25 and MiXCR, retaining productive beta sequences. Here each entry gathers all rows of one CDR3 protein and keeps the most common genes and DNA. In all, the sample holds some 350,000 distinct CDR3 sequences, and around a tenth of those were seen once. The top ten clonotypes cover less than 2.5% of the sample. This material consisted of PBMCs from the stem cell graft donor, taken from the stem cell graft. Every receptor here comes from a human donor who donated a stem cell graft to a child with acute lymphoblastic leukemia.

This clonotype was picked up a small number of times. V gene TRBV7-2 combines with J gene TRBJ2-7, with 7 bases aligning to TRBD1. The CDR3 length is 12 residues. Trimming took 5 bases from V and 9 from J; bases not matched to a gene: 7. Germline V gives CDR1 SGHTA, CDR2 FQGNSA. The CDR3 reads CASSKGGFGQYF. The CDR3 nucleotides read TGTGCCAGCAGCAAAGGGGGCTTCGGGCAGTACTTC. Variable domain in full (rest from reference TRBV7-2 and TRBJ2-7): GAGVSQSPSNKVTEKGKDVELRCDPISGHTALYWYRQSLGQGLEFLIYFQGNSAPDKSGLPSDRFSAERTGGSVSTLTIQRTQQEDSAVYLCASSKGGFGQYFGPGTRLTVT.

This clonotype was observed many times. V and J are TRBV29-1 and TRBJ2-2; a weak D match, TRBD2 (5 bases). The V gene lost 4 bases and the J gene lost 5 bases, with 5 bases spanning the gap. CDR1 is SQVTM, CDR2 ANQGSEA, per germline. This CDR3 contains 11 residues. CDR3 loop: CSVGRTGELFF. CDR3 nucleotides: TGCAGCGTTGGGAGGACCGGGGAGCTGTTTTTT.

Of note for this clonotype: At one end, the junction sequence differs from germline, possibly due to a read error. The rearrangement joins TRBV4-1 to TRBJ2-2; 12 nucleotides agree with TRBD2. Germline CDR1 is MGHRA and CDR2 is YSYEKL. The CDR3 spans 17 residues. CDR3 loop: CASSQYTSGRNTGELVF. Here the CDR3 DNA reads TGCGCCAGCAGCCAATATACTAGCGGGAGGAACACCGGGGAGCTGGTTTTT.

This chain links TRBV20-1 with TRBJ1-2; 8 bases are shared with TRBD1. Germline CDR1 and CDR2: DFQATT and SNEGSKA (reference sequence). The ends lost 3 bases at V and 4 bases at J; junction bases unmatched: 4. The CDR3 runs to 13 residues. The CDR3 reads CSARSTGGYGYTF. As DNA, the CDR3 is TGCAGTGCTAGGAGCACAGGGGGCTATGGCTACACCTTC.

Here the CDR3 reads CASSLVGGSGEKLFF. CDR3 coding DNA: TGTGCCAGCAGCTTAGTCGGGGGGTCAGGTGAAAAACTGTTTTTT. The chain joins TRBV7-8 to TRBJ1-4, with D possibly TRBD1 on 5 matching bases. The CDR3 runs 15 residues. CDR1 is SGHVS and CDR2 is FQNEAQ in the germline V gene. V lost 1 base, J lost 7 bases, and 13 bases lay in between. The full variable domain, rest sourced from reference TRBV7-8 and TRBJ1-4, is GAGVSQSPRYKVAKRGQDVALRCDPISGHVSLFWYQQALGQGPEFLTYFQNEAQLDKSGLPSDRFFAERPEGSVSTLKIQRTQQEDSAVYLCASSLVGGSGEKLFFGSGTQLSVL.

This chain connects TRBV5-1 to TRBJ2-5, with TRBD1 identical over 10 bases. There are 15 residues in the CDR3. V dropped 0 bases and J dropped 5; count of bases not matched to a gene: 4. CDR1 is SGHRS and CDR2 is YFSETQ in the germline V gene. This CDR3 is CASSLEGQGWETQYF. The CDR3 DNA is TGCGCCAGCAGCTTGGAGGGACAGGGGTGGGAGACCCAGTACTTC.

This clonotype has just a few counts. This chain connects TRBV7-9 to TRBJ2-5; perhaps TRBD2 as D (5 bases). Germline V gives CDR1 SEHNR, CDR2 FQNEAQ (reference sequence). The ends were cut back, 1 base at V and 1 base at J, with 10 bases in the middle. The CDR3 has 15 amino acids. The CDR3 loop reads CASSLVEGLQETQYF. Here the CDR3 DNA reads TGTGCCAGCAGCTTAGTCGAGGGTCTCCAAGAGACCCAGTACTTC.